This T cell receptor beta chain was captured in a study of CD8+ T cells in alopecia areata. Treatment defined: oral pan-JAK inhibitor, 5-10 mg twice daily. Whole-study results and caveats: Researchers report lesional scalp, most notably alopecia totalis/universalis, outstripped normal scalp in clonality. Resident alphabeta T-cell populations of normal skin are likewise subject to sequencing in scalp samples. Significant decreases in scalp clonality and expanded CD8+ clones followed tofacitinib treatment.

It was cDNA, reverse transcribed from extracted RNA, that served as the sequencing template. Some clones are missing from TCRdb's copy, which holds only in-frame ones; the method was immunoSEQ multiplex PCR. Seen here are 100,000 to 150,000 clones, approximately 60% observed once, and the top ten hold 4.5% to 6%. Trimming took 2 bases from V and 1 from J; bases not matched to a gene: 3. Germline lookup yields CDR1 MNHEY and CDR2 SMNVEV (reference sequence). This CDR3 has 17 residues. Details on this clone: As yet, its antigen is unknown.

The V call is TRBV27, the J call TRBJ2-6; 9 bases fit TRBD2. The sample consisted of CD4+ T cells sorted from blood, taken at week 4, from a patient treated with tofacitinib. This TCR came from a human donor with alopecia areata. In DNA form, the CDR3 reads TGTGCCAGCAGTTTAGCGGGAGGGGGTTCTGGGGCCAACGTCCTGACTTTC. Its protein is CASSLAGGGSGANVLTF. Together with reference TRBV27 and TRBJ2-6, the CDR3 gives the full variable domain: EAQVTQNPRYLITVTGKKLTVTCSQNMNHEYMSWYRQDPGLGLRQIYYSMNVEVTDKGDVPEGYKVSRKEKRNFPLILESPSPNQTSLYFCASSLAGGGSGANVLTFGAGSRLTVL.